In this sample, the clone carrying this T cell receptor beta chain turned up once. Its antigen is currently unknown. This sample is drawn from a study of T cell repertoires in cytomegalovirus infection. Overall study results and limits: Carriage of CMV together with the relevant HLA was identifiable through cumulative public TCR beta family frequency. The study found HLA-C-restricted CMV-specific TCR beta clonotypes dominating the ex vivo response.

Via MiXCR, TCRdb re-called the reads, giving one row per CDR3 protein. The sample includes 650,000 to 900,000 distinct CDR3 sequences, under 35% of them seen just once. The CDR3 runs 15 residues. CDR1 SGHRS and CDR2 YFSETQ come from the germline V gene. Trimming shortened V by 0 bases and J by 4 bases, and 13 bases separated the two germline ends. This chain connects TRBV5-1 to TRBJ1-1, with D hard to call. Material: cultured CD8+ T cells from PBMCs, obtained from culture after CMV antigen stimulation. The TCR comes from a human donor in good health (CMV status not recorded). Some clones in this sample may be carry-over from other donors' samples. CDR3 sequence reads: CASSLDSLMSTEAFF. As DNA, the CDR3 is TGCGCCAGCAGCTTGGACAGCCTCATGAGCACTGAAGCTTTCTTT.